This TCR beta chain was documented in a study of blood T cell repertoires in COVID-19 (dated by TCRdb to about 2020). General notes on the study: The collaborator samples originated in the United States, Italy and Spain and spanned the acute and convalescent phases of COVID-19. The sample metadata nearly always contained a de-identified subject ID, COVID-19 status, age in years and sex. A freely available public database, intended as a resource for researchers studying the immune response to SARS-CoV-2, is where the repertoires were released. The samples were drawn from the first 160 participants of the ongoing ImmuneRACE study and from 1,254 subjects provided by 6 global collaborators. HLA class I and class II types, where available, came from metadata supplied by the sample provider rather than from assay-based typing. The prospective study material was composed of cDNA or gDNA derived from T cells, B-cell-depleted T cells, or PBMCs. Deeply sampled blood TCRbeta repertoires from subjects exposed to, actively infected with, or recovered from COVID-19 were included in the dataset.

Enrolling through a virtual design, the prospective study's participants ranged in age from roughly 18 to 95 years and lived across 24 United States geographic areas. In the prospective study, cohorts were assigned on the basis of participant-reported clinical history obtained from a screening survey and a study questionnaire. Exposed participants had been in contact with someone with a PCR-confirmed or clinician-diagnosed COVID-19 case within 2 weeks of study entry. In the prospective study, mobile phlebotomists collected whole blood, serum and a nasopharyngeal or oropharyngeal swab from each participant. Prospective study participants could optionally give additional blood draws and questionnaires over an approximately two-month period. Prospective study blood samples were shipped either frozen or at room temperature before DNA extraction. The immunoSEQ Assay, a bias-controlled multiplex PCR, was used to amplify TCRbeta CDR3 regions from genomic DNA. As for how the authors treated the data: The number of nucleated cells in each sample was estimated from the amplification of reference gene primers within the assay. Sequence reads were collapsed and filtered to measure the absolute abundance of every unique TCRbeta CDR3 rearrangement. For each sample, productive Simpson clonality was calculated by taking the square root of Simpson's diversity index across productive rearrangements. The immuneACCESS repertoire file appears here via TCRdb, limited to in-frame rearrangements. These files lack a portion of the clones; in checked studies, under half of the deficit traces to unresolved V genes, and the cause of the others is not known. For V, J and clone size, that table is used; D and trimming come from the DNA. The sample table records hundreds of thousands of clones; roughly 80% of these occur just once. The ten largest clones capture more than 4% of the sample.

With respect to this clone: There is no known antigen for this receptor. Base qualities were left out, and no much larger clone turns up one base away.

Paper-wide results and their limitations: The amount of clinical and demographic metadata varied by source and participant and was provided uncurated.

The specimen sequenced was PBMCs or T cells enriched from blood (not recorded which). This receptor was obtained from a man aged 40-49 years who had been exposed to COVID-19.

The DNA reads as follows: TGCGCCAGCAGCCCCACAATTAACTCTGGGGCCAACGTCCTGACTTTC. It codes for CASSPTINSGANVLTF. The chain couples TRBV5-1 to TRBJ2-6; no D segment can be confidently identified. At the junction V is shortened by 4 bases and J by 0 bases, with 11 bases in between. Counted from cysteine to phenylalanine, this CDR3 has 16 amino acids. CDR3 DNA only is kept here, 48 bases in frame from base 1. The germline V gene supplies CDR1 SGHRS and CDR2 YFSETQ.